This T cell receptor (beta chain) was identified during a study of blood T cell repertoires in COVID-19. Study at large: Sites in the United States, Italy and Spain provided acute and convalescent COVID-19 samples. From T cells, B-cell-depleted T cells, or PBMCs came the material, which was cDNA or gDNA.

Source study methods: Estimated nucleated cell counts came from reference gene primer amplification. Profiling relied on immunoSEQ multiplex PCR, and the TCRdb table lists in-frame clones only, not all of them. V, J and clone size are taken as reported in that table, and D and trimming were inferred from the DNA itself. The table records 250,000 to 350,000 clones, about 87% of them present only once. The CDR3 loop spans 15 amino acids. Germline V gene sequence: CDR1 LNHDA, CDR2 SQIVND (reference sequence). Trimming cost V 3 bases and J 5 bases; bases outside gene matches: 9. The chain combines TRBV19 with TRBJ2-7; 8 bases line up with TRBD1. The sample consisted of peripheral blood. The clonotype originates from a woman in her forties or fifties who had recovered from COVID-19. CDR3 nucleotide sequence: TGTGCCAGTAGTATCATTGGACAGGGAACGAACGAGCAGTACTTC. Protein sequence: CASSIIGQGTNEQYF. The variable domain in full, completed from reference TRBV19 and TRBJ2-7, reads DGGITQSPKYLFRKEGQNVTLSCEQNLNHDAMYWYRQDPGQGLRLIYYSQIVNDFQKGDIAEGYSVSREKKESFPLTVTSAQKNPTAFYLCASSIIGQGTNEQYFGPGTRLTVT.